These 32 T cell receptor beta chains came from one sample sequenced in a study of cytomegalovirus exposure and HLA in healthy donors. Sequencing was performed with immunoSEQ multiplex PCR; in TCRdb, only in-frame clones are kept and a portion is missing. The sample has around 300,000 clones, 80% to 90% seen once; the top ten hold less than 1.2%. Sequenced input: PBMCs. Receptor source: a woman aged 18-30 years in good health and CMV-seronegative.

The chain combines TRBV29-1 with TRBJ1-2; D is unclear. Trimming cost V 0 bases and J 4 bases, with 12 bases left between them. The V gene's germline CDR1 is SQVTM and CDR2 ANQGSEA. This CDR3 contains 14 residues. The CDR3 reads CSVEDTRQSYGYTF. CDR3 DNA: TGCAGCGTTGAAGATACCAGGCAGAGCTATGGCTACACCTTC.

The CDR3: CASSRKGDGYTF. CDR3 DNA sequence: TGTGCCAGCAGTCGGAAAGGGGATGGCTACACCTTC. The rearrangement links TRBV6-5 to TRBJ1-2; D might be TRBD1 (5 bases). This CDR3 spans 12 amino acids. Germline lookup yields CDR1 MNHEY and CDR2 SVGAGI. Trimming took off 5 bases at V and 6 bases at J, with 10 bases between the two ends.

This clone was recorded only once. V usage is TRBV18 and J usage is TRBJ2-7; the D gene is possibly TRBD1 (6 bases). The CDR3 covers 16 residues. V lost 2 bases, J lost 2 bases, and 16 bases lay in between. Germline-derived CDR1 and CDR2 are KGHSH and LQKENI. The chain's CDR3 is CASSPGVRTAAYEQYF. The CDR3, as DNA: TGTGCCAGCTCACCAGGGGTGAGGACAGCGGCCTACGAGCAGTACTTC.

CDR3 in DNA: TGTGCCAGCAGTTTATCCCCCGCCGGTTACGCCGGGGAGCTGTTTTTT. Protein: CASSLSPAGYAGELFF. The chain couples TRBV27 to TRBJ2-2, with D hard to call. Germline V gene lookup returns CDR1 MNHEY and CDR2 SMNVEV (reference sequence). With 0 bases removed from V and 6 bases from J, the gap between germline ends came to 14 bases. The CDR3 extends over 16 amino acids.

V is TRBV11-2 and J is TRBJ1-1; no definite D call. V was trimmed by 5 bases and J by 5 bases, leaving 27 bases between them. The CDR3 totals 18 residues. Germline assignment: CDR1 SGHAT and CDR2 FQNNGV. CDR3 in DNA: TGTGCCAGCAGCCCTCCAACCTGGGAGGGAAGGAGTCGGACTGAAGCTTTCTTT. As protein: CASSPPTWEGRSRTEAFF.

The chain recombines TRBV6-5 with TRBJ1-1; a weak D match, TRBD1 (6 bases). Trimming shortened V by 6 bases and J by 8 bases, and 13 bases separated the two germline ends. This CDR3 spans 12 amino acids. The germline gives CDR1 MNHEY, CDR2 SVGAGI. CDR3 loop: CASSLHTGEAFF. CDR3 DNA: TGTGCCAGCAGCCTCCACACAGGGGAAGCTTTCTTT.

The chain links TRBV30 to TRBJ2-7; D is ambiguous. Germline V gene lookup returns CDR1 GTSNPN and CDR2 SVGIG (reference sequence). This CDR3 comprises 12 residues. V shed 4 bases and J shed 4 bases, with 11 bases lying between them. CDR3 region: CAWNAGDYEQYF. CDR3 DNA: TGTGCCTGGAATGCAGGTGATTACGAGCAGTACTTC. Drawing the rest from reference TRBV30 and TRBJ2-7, the complete variable domain is SQTIHQWPATLVQPVGSPLSLECTVEGTSNPNLYWYRQAAGRGLQLLFYSVGIGQISSEVPQNLSASRPQDRQFILSSKKLLLSDSGFYLCAWNAGDYEQYFGPGTRLTVT.

The count of this clone is one. The chain combines TRBV6-1 with TRBJ2-5; 9 bases are a match to TRBD1. CDR1 is MNHNS and CDR2 is SASEGT in the germline V gene. This CDR3 has 20 amino acids. Trimming took 0 bases from V and 0 from J; bases not matched to a gene: 14. CDR3 sequence reads: CASSEAGVVTGQGHQETQYF. The DNA for the CDR3 is TGTGCCAGCAGTGAAGCGGGTGTTGTAACGGGACAGGGTCACCAAGAGACCCAGTACTTC.

The chain has TRBV6-6 and TRBJ2-7; TRBD1 agrees at 7 bases. V shed 4 bases and J 2 bases; nucleotides not matched to a gene: 5. The germline gives CDR1 MNHNY, CDR2 SVGAGI (reference sequence). The CDR3 is 14 amino acids. CDR3 coding DNA: TGTGCCAGCAGTTTTTACAGGGGCGCCTACGAGCAGTACTTC. This gives the protein CASSFYRGAYEQYF.

The V gene is TRBV6-5, the J gene TRBJ1-1; D is ambiguous. The CDR3 runs to 13 residues. V dropped 2 bases and J dropped 6 bases, with 10 bases sitting between them. Per the germline V gene, CDR1 is MNHEY and CDR2 is SVGAGI. CDR3 sequence reads: CASSYNYDAEAFF. The CDR3 region has the DNA TGTGCCAGCAGTTACAACTATGATGCTGAAGCTTTCTTT.

This chain uses TRBV28 with TRBJ2-7; 9 bases match TRBD1. The CDR3 is 14 residues long. J gave up 3 bases and V 5 bases, and 5 bases lay outside the gene matches. Germline loops: CDR1 MDHEN, CDR2 SYDVKM. The CDR3 sequence: CASSQGDRVYEQYF. The CDR3 DNA sequence: TGTGCCAGCAGTCAGGGGGACAGGGTCTACGAGCAGTACTTC.

This clone was picked up many times. The genes are TRBV12-5 and TRBJ2-7; D may be TRBD2 (6 bases). The CDR3 extends over 17 amino acids. Germline CDR1 is LGHNT and CDR2 is FRNRAP. V was clipped by 1 base and J by 3 bases, with 19 bases between them. CDR3 amino acids: CASGLGLEASAYYEQYF. DNA of the CDR3: TGTGCTAGTGGTTTGGGACTAGAGGCTAGCGCTTACTACGAGCAGTACTTC.

The CDR3 reads CAWSPAEVEKAFF. The CDR3 DNA follows: TGTGCCTGGAGCCCTGCAGAGGTGGAAAAAGCTTTCTTT. V gene TRBV30 combines with J gene TRBJ1-1; D is uncertain. Trimming stripped 3 bases from V and 9 bases from J, with 17 bases between. The CDR3 loop spans 13 amino acids. Per the germline V gene, CDR1 is GTSNPN and CDR2 is SVGIG (reference sequence).

The V call is TRBV19, the J call TRBJ2-1, with 7 bases identical to TRBD2. The CDR3 has 16 residues. Germline V gene sequence: CDR1 LNHDA, CDR2 SQIVND (reference sequence). With V trimmed by 8 bases and J by 10 bases, 20 bases remained unmatched. This CDR3 is CASRSRTLTSAPEQFF. Written as DNA, the CDR3 is TGTGCCAGTCGGTCGAGGACCCTAACTAGCGCTCCAGAGCAGTTCTTC.

This chain connects TRBV19 to TRBJ2-7; 7 bases agree with TRBD2. Germline lookup yields CDR1 LNHDA and CDR2 SQIVND (reference sequence). This CDR3 contains 14 residues. With 6 bases clipped from V and 3 bases from J, the junction kept 8 bases outside the gene matches. The DNA for the CDR3 is TGTGCCAGTAGGTCCCTGGGGGGGGACTACGAGCAGTACTTC. It codes for CASRSLGGDYEQYF.

The chain employs TRBV19 and TRBJ2-7, with 7 bases identical to TRBD2. V dropped 6 bases and J dropped 5; count of bases not matched to a gene: 16. This CDR3 contains 16 residues. Germline-derived CDR1 and CDR2 are LNHDA and SQIVND (reference sequence). CDR3 in DNA: TGTGCCAGTAGCTCATTCGACTTAGCGGGTTTCAACGAGCAGTACTTC. Its protein product is CASSSFDLAGFNEQYF.

The DNA for the CDR3 is TGTGCCAGCAGTCTATACAGGGCGAATGAGCAGTTCTTC. Translating gives CASSLYRANEQFF. This chain connects TRBV27 to TRBJ2-1; perhaps TRBD1 as D (6 bases). Trimming stripped 5 bases from V and 7 bases from J, with 12 bases between. The CDR3 contains 13 residues. The V gene's germline CDR1 is MNHEY and CDR2 SMNVEV (reference sequence).

The chain is built from TRBV30 and TRBJ2-7; 8 bases map to TRBD1. This CDR3 has 14 residues. From germline, CDR1 is GTSNPN and CDR2 SVGIG (reference sequence). The V and J ends lost 1 base and 5 bases, in that order; junction bases with no gene match: 7. The CDR3 coding sequence is TGTGCCTGGAGTGACAGGGGGTTGTTGGACGAGCAGTACTTC. This translates into CAWSDRGLLDEQYF.

This clone was seen a single time. This chain links TRBV4-1 with TRBJ2-5; D gene uncertain. The germline V gene encodes CDR1 MGHRA and CDR2 YSYEKL. V lost 2 bases, J lost 2 bases, and 6 bases lay in between. The CDR3 is 13 residues long. CDR3: CASSQKTQETQYF. The DNA for the CDR3 is TGCGCCAGCAGCCAAAAGACTCAAGAGACCCAGTACTTC.

The chain recombines TRBV19 with TRBJ1-2; tentative D call: TRBD1 (6 bases). The CDR3 sequence is 17 residues long. CDR1 LNHDA and CDR2 SQIVND come from the germline V gene (reference sequence). Deletions cut 6 bases from V and 8 bases from J, with 28 bases between. The CDR3 coding sequence is TGTGCCAGTAGATTGGGTGCAGGGGCCTTCTCGACTTACGGCTACACCTTC. It specifies CASRLGAGAFSTYGYTF.

The chain couples TRBV6-5 to TRBJ1-2; a possible D gene is TRBD1 (6 bases). Looked up from germline, CDR1 is MNHEY and CDR2 is SVGAGI. Trimming pared 4 bases from V and 4 bases from J, leaving 13 bases between. The CDR3 spans 14 residues. CDR3 region: CASSLDDRSYGYTF. The CDR3 DNA sequence: TGTGCCAGCAGTTTAGACGACAGGAGCTATGGCTACACCTTC.

The genes are TRBV19 and TRBJ2-3; 10 bases fit TRBD1. CDR3 length equals 14 residues. J lost 6 bases, V lost 4 bases, and 4 bases had no gene match. Per germline, CDR1 LNHDA and CDR2 SQIVND (reference sequence). The CDR3 sequence is CASSRQGAGDTQYF. The CDR3 DNA reads TGTGCCAGTAGTAGACAGGGGGCTGGGGATACGCAGTATTTT.

The chain has TRBV30 and TRBJ2-2, with 11 bases that match TRBD1. Germline CDR1 and CDR2: GTSNPN and SVGIG (reference sequence). Trimming took 5 bases from V and 3 from J; bases not matched to a gene: 5. The CDR3 length is 15 residues. The CDR3 loop reads CAWCRDRGYTGELFF. CDR3 in DNA: TGTGCCTGGTGCCGGGACAGGGGGTACACCGGGGAGCTGTTTTTT.

This sequence joins TRBV19 and TRBJ2-7; TRBD1 matches at 11 bases. J gave up 0 bases and V 4 bases, and 2 bases lay outside the gene matches. CDR1 is LNHDA, CDR2 SQIVND, per germline (reference sequence). The CDR3 extends over 15 amino acids. This CDR3 reads CASSRTGGNSYEQYF. The CDR3 nucleotides read TGTGCCAGTAGTAGGACAGGGGGCAACTCCTACGAGCAGTACTTC.

The genes are TRBV2 and TRBJ1-1, with a tentative D call TRBD1 (5 bases). Trimming took off 6 bases at V and 1 base at J, with 15 bases between the two ends. From germline, CDR1 is SNHLY and CDR2 FYNNEI. The CDR3 length is 15 residues. The CDR3 DNA reads as TGTGCCAGCAGAGGACATCCGGTGGCGAACACTGAAGCTTTCTTT. It codes for CASRGHPVANTEAFF.

The chain's CDR3 is CASSLVRTNTGELFF. CDR3 DNA sequence: TGTGCCAGCAGCTTAGTCAGGACGAACACCGGGGAGCTGTTTTTT. The chain employs TRBV7-3 and TRBJ2-2; D uncertain. V lost 2 bases to trimming and J lost 0 bases, with 7 bases between them. This CDR3 is built from 15 residues. Germline V gene sequence: CDR1 SGHTA, CDR2 FQGTGA.

The CDR3 region is CASSLYRGHYGYTF. The CDR3 coding sequence is TGTGCCAGCAGTTTATACAGGGGGCACTATGGCTACACCTTC. The gene calls are TRBV6-5 and TRBJ1-2, with 9 nucleotides matching TRBD1. Germline trimming cut 4 bases from V and 3 bases from J; bases unmatched to any gene: 3. Germline CDR1 MNHEY, CDR2 SVGAGI. This CDR3 comprises 14 residues.

The chain joins TRBV11-3 to TRBJ2-7, with a weak D call TRBD2 (6 bases). Trimming stripped 6 bases from V and 2 bases from J, with 11 bases between. CDR3 size: 13 residues. The germline CDR1 and CDR2 sequences are SGHNT and YENEEA. CDR3 in amino acids: CASRETGAYEQYF. The CDR3 DNA reads TGTGCCAGCAGGGAAACGGGGGCCTACGAGCAGTACTTC. Supplemented by reference TRBV11-3 and TRBJ2-7, the full variable domain reads EAGVVQSPRYKIIEKKQPVAFWCNPISGHNTLYWYLQNLGQGPELLIRYENEEAVDDSQLPKDRFSAERLKGVDSTLKIQPAELGDSAVYLCASRETGAYEQYFGPGTRLTVT.

J is TRBJ2-5 and V is TRBV18; 7 bases align to TRBD1. With 5 bases clipped from V and 2 bases from J, the junction kept 2 bases outside the gene matches. This CDR3 spans 13 amino acids. The germline V gene encodes CDR1 KGHSH and CDR2 LQKENI. The DNA of the CDR3 is TGTGCCAGCTCAAGGGACAGTCAAGAGACCCAGTACTTC. Protein sequence: CASSRDSQETQYF.

This clone appeared a few times. The gene calls are TRBV9 and TRBJ2-7; 11 nucleotides match TRBD1. CDR3 length equals 15 residues. Per the germline V gene, CDR1 is SGDLS and CDR2 is YYNGEE. The V gene end was trimmed by 0 bases and the J gene end by 3 bases; junction bases not matched to a gene: 2. The CDR3 sequence is CASSVVGTGGYEQYF. The CDR3 bases are TGTGCCAGCAGCGTAGTAGGGACAGGGGGCTACGAGCAGTACTTC.

The gene calls are TRBV7-2 and TRBJ2-7; 7 bases are a match to TRBD1. V lost 1 base and J lost 3; bases outside the gene matches: 3. The CDR3 sequence is 14 residues long. Germline assignment: CDR1 SGHTA and CDR2 FQGNSA. CDR3 DNA sequence: TGTGCCAGCAGCTTAGAACAGGGGAACTACGAGCAGTACTTC. Translating it yields CASSLEQGNYEQYF.

Concerning this clone: Other nucleotide sequences in the sample specify the same CDR3. The chain employs TRBV18 and TRBJ1-5; D remains ambiguous. With 2 bases removed from V and 4 bases from J, the gap between germline ends came to 6 bases. The CDR3 contains 13 residues. Germline V gene lookup returns CDR1 KGHSH and CDR2 LQKENI. Written as DNA, the CDR3 is TGTGCCAGCTCACCAGGAGGAAATCAGCCCCAGCATTTT. The encoded protein is CASSPGGNQPQHF.